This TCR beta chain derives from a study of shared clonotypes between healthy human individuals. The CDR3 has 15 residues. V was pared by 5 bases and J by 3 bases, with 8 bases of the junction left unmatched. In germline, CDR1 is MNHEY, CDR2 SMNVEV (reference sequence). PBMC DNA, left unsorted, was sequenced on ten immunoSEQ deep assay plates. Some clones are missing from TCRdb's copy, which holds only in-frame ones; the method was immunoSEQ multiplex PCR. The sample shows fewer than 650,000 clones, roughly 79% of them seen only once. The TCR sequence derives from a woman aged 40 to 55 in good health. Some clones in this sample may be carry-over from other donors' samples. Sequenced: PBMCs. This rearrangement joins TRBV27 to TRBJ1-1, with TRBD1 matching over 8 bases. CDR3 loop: CASSGASGQDTEAFF. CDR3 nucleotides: TGTGCCAGCAGTGGGGCATCGGGACAGGACACTGAAGCTTTCTTT.